This TCR beta chain appears in the sequencing data of a study of cytomegalovirus exposure and HLA in healthy donors. The PCR ran on 60 Vbeta and 13 Jbeta primers. Sequenced by immunoSEQ multiplex PCR; TCRdb stores in-frame clones only, minus some. The sample includes some 200,000 clones, roughly 9.4% seen only once; the top ten take 1% to 1.5%. The sample holds a few counts of this clone. As yet, its antigen is unknown. Findings and limits, study-wide: Researchers reported in a later analysis that a missense DCLRE1C variant was tied to TCR beta V- and J-gene trimming. The study found most TCR sequences rare, yet found some public TCRs in many donors.

Sequences were obtained from PBMCs. The sequence derives from a woman aged 25 to 45 in good health and CMV-seropositive.

The CDR3 is CASSLGGRWETQYF. The CDR3 DNA sequence: TGTGCCAGCAGCTTGGGGGGGCGGTGGGAGACCCAGTACTTC. This chain links TRBV5-6 with TRBJ2-5; weak D call: TRBD1 (6 bases). V was cut by 0 bases and J by 5 bases, with 11 bases left in between. The CDR3 consists of 14 residues. The germline V gene encodes CDR1 SGHDT and CDR2 YYEEEE.